The 18 T cell receptor beta chains below were found in one sample sequenced in a study of T cells after yellow fever vaccination. TCRdb re-called the 5' RACE reads with MiXCR, one entry per CDR3 protein. The sample has under 550,000 distinct CDR3 sequences, around a fifth seen once. The sample consisted of PBMCs, taken approximately 22 days after the first yellow fever vaccination. These receptors came from a man aged 18 to 29 who received the YFV17D yellow fever vaccine.

This clonotype was seen a handful of times. The gene calls are TRBV7-3 and TRBJ2-3; 10 nucleotides match TRBD2. Germline CDR1 SGHTA, CDR2 FQGTGA. The CDR3 runs 16 residues. With V trimmed by 5 bases and J by 2 bases, 7 bases remained unmatched. CDR3 amino acids: CASSHKRGGPTDTQYF. CDR3 nucleotide sequence: TGTGCCAGCAGCCACAAGCGGGGGGGCCCCACAGATACGCAGTATTTT.

This clonotype was found many times. The gene calls are TRBV7-6 and TRBJ2-3, with 10 bases matching TRBD2. CDR1 and CDR2 from the germline V gene are SGHVS and FNYEAQ. This CDR3 is 14 amino acids long. The ends lost 9 bases at V and 0 bases at J; junction bases unmatched: 3. The CDR3 DNA follows: TGTGCCAGTAAGGGACTAGCGAGCACAGATACGCAGTATTTT. It is translated as CASKGLASTDTQYF.

This chain links TRBV5-5 with TRBJ1-2, with 11 positions matching TRBD1. The V gene's germline CDR1 is SGHKS and CDR2 YYEKEE (reference sequence). The CDR3 spans 15 residues. The V and J ends lost 3 bases and 2 bases, in that order; junction bases with no gene match: 3. This chain's CDR3 is CASSWGQGGNYGYTF. In nucleotides, the CDR3 is TGTGCCAGCAGCTGGGGACAGGGGGGAAACTATGGCTACACCTTC. Complete variable domain (other parts from reference TRBV5-5 and TRBJ1-2): DAGVTQSPTHLIKTRGQQVTLRCSPISGHKSVSWYQQVLGQGPQFIFQYYEKEERGRGNFPDRFSARQFPNYSSELNVNALLLGDSALYLCASSWGQGGNYGYTFGSGTRLTVV.

The CDR3 protein is CAWSRLVDEQYF. As DNA, the CDR3 is TGTGCCTGGAGCCGACTGGTGGACGAGCAGTACTTC. The chain carries TRBV30 and TRBJ2-7; no firm D call. In germline, CDR1 is GTSNPN, CDR2 SVGIG (reference sequence). The CDR3 totals 12 residues. Trimming took 3 bases from V and 5 from J, leaving 11 bases between them.

A few counts support this clonotype. The chain couples TRBV18 to TRBJ2-7; D unresolved. Germline V gene lookup returns CDR1 KGHSH and CDR2 LQKENI. The CDR3 contains 12 residues. The V end was cut by 0 bases, the J end by 7 bases, with 7 bases between. CDR3 in DNA: TGTGCCAGCTCACCACCGGGTGGGGAGCAGTACGTC. This sequence encodes CASSPPGGEQYV.

The rearrangement uses TRBV2 and TRBJ2-1; 8 bases map to TRBD2. The CDR3 extends over 19 amino acids. V shed 5 bases and J 4 bases; nucleotides not matched to a gene: 19. The germline V gene has CDR1 SNHLY and CDR2 FYNNEI. The CDR3 protein is CASSNHWRPGTRAYNEQFF. CDR3 sequence (DNA): TGTGCCAGCAGTAACCACTGGAGACCCGGGACTAGGGCTTACAATGAGCAGTTCTTC.

A few counts support this clonotype. The J gene is TRBJ1-5, the V gene TRBV7-9; 7 bases are a match to TRBD1. The J segment lost 1 base and the V segment lost 3 bases, leaving 0 bases of the junction unmatched. Germline CDR1 and CDR2: SEHNR and FQNEAQ (reference sequence). CDR3 length equals 14 residues. The CDR3 is CASSLTGSNQPQHF. CDR3 sequence (DNA): TGTGCCAGCAGCTTGACAGGGAGCAATCAGCCCCAGCATTTT.

This chain joins TRBV28 and TRBJ1-2, with D perhaps TRBD1 (6 bases). The CDR3 totals 13 residues. CDR1 and CDR2 (germline): MDHEN, SYDVKM. The V and J ends lost 1 base and 4 bases respectively, with 7 bases between them. The CDR3 nucleotides are TGTGCCAGCAGTTTATCAGGGGTCTATGGCTACACCTTC. It specifies CASSLSGVYGYTF.

This clonotype was seen ten or more times. This chain links TRBV7-2 with TRBJ2-1, with 9 positions matching TRBD2. The V segment lost 1 base and the J segment 4 bases; nucleotides outside the gene matches: 5. Germline lookup yields CDR1 SGHTA and CDR2 FQGNSA. The CDR3 is made up of 16 amino acids. CDR3 sequence reads: CASSLVRGGQYNEQFF. In DNA, the CDR3 is TGTGCCAGCAGCTTAGTGCGGGGGGGCCAATACAATGAGCAGTTCTTC.

The rearrangement links TRBV6-5 to TRBJ1-1; D remains ambiguous. This CDR3 region has 11 residues. Germline loops: CDR1 MNHEY, CDR2 SVGAGI. The V gene lost 6 bases and the J gene lost 7 bases, with 9 bases spanning the gap. The CDR3 DNA reads as TGTGCCAGCAGCCGTAGTAATGAAGCTTTCTTT. It encodes CASSRSNEAFF.

This sequence joins TRBV7-6 and TRBJ2-7; TRBD2 agrees at 7 bases. CDR1 SGHVS and CDR2 FNYEAQ come from the germline V gene. CDR3 length: 15 amino acids. Trimming removed 9 bases from V and 4 bases from J; junction bases left unmatched: 15. The CDR3 DNA reads as TGTGCCAGTCGGGAGGAGGTTTCAGCCGGGTACGAGCAGTACTTC. Encoded protein: CASREEVSAGYEQYF.

V is TRBV12-3 or TRBV12-4 and J is TRBJ1-6; D remains unclear. Trimming shortened V by 6 bases and J by 7 bases, and 19 bases separated the two germline ends. The CDR3 length is 16 residues. CDR3 loop: CASSIPGRLGNSPLHF. CDR3 DNA sequence: TGTGCCAGCAGCATCCCAGGCAGGTTGGGGAATTCACCCCTCCACTTT.

The V gene is TRBV6-2 or TRBV6-3, the J gene TRBJ2-4; D remains ambiguous. The CDR3 consists of 13 residues. The V end lost 8 bases, the J end lost 1 base, and 9 bases lay between the germline ends. CDR1 is MNHEY and CDR2 is SVGEGT in the germline V gene. Here the CDR3 DNA reads TGTGCCAGCCTCACCGTGGCCAAAAACATTCAGTACTTC. This translates into CASLTVAKNIQYF.

This clonotype has just a few counts. The rearrangement uses TRBV12-3 or TRBV12-4 and TRBJ2-3; 8 nucleotides match TRBD2. The CDR3 is 15 residues long. V dropped 4 bases and J dropped 4; count of bases not matched to a gene: 7. The CDR3 is CASSSVAGGPDTQYF. The CDR3 DNA sequence: TGTGCCAGCAGTTCTGTCGCGGGGGGTCCAGATACGCAGTATTTT.

This clonotype showed up many times. The chain links TRBV3-1 to TRBJ2-5; D is uncertain. This CDR3 region has 13 residues. Germline V gene data show CDR1 as LGHDT and CDR2 as YNNKEL (reference sequence). The ends were cut back, 2 bases at V and 1 base at J, with 5 bases in the middle. The CDR3 sequence: CASSQRAQETQYF. The CDR3 DNA sequence: TGTGCCAGCAGCCAAAGGGCCCAAGAGACCCAGTACTTC.

J is TRBJ1-4 and V is TRBV12-3 or TRBV12-4; no clear D. The CDR3 spans 12 residues. V dropped 6 bases and J dropped 10 bases, with 12 bases sitting between them. The CDR3 sequence is CASSSGEGKLFF. CDR3 coding DNA: TGTGCCAGCAGCTCCGGGGAGGGAAAACTGTTTTTT.

The rearrangement uses TRBV28 and TRBJ1-5; D is undetermined. The CDR3 runs 13 residues. Germline V gives CDR1 MDHEN, CDR2 SYDVKM. Trimming cost V 3 bases and J 3 bases, with 6 bases left between them. This chain's CDR3 is CASSFLYNQPQHF. The DNA for the CDR3 is TGTGCCAGCAGTTTCCTATACAATCAGCCCCAGCATTTT.

This clonotype was detected a few times. V and J are TRBV11-1 and TRBJ2-2; 9 bases agree with TRBD1. Unmatched junction bases numbered 16, after V lost 4 bases and J lost 4 bases. Germline CDR1 is SGHAT and CDR2 is FQDESV (reference sequence). The CDR3 is 19 amino acids. The chain's CDR3 is CASSSSGTGSKESTGELFF. For the CDR3, the DNA is TGTGCCAGCAGCTCCTCCGGGACAGGGAGTAAAGAGAGCACCGGGGAGCTGTTTTTT.